Listed here are 8 T cell receptor beta chains from one sample, sequenced in a study of OX40 agonist ivuxolimab in advanced cancers. The method was immunoSEQ multiplex PCR; TCRdb's version includes in-frame clones alone and lacks a portion of them. The data hold tens of thousands of clones, with 83% observed a single time. The sequences come from CD4+ or CD8+ T cells sorted from blood, collected in a trial of the OX40 agonist ivuxolimab. These receptors all come from an adult with an advanced solid tumor such as melanoma, head and neck, liver or kidney cancer.

The rearrangement uses TRBV19 and TRBJ1-1; D unclear. Germline V gives CDR1 LNHDA, CDR2 SQIVND (reference sequence). This CDR3 has 13 residues. V gave up 7 bases and J gave up 3 bases, with 12 bases separating them. CDR3 nucleotide sequence: TGTGCCAGTACCCCTGGGTGGTACACTGAAGCTTTCTTT. Translated: CASTPGWYTEAFF. Full variable domain (outside the CDR3, taken from reference TRBV19 and TRBJ1-1): DGGITQSPKYLFRKEGQNVTLSCEQNLNHDAMYWYRQDPGQGLRLIYYSQIVNDFQKGDIAEGYSVSREKKESFPLTVTSAQKNPTAFYLCASTPGWYTEAFFGQGTRLTVV.

CDR3 sequence (DNA): TGTGCCTGGAGACAGTATTCAGGGGCCACTGAAGCTTTCTTT. Residues: CAWRQYSGATEAFF. The chain links TRBV30 to TRBJ1-1; weak D call: TRBD1 (6 bases). This CDR3 contains 14 residues. V lost 3 bases to trimming and J lost 4 bases, with 15 bases between them. Per germline, CDR1 GTSNPN and CDR2 SVGIG (reference sequence). The whole variable domain, filled in from reference TRBV30 and TRBJ1-1, reads SQTIHQWPATLVQPVGSPLSLECTVEGTSNPNLYWYRQAAGRGLQLLFYSVGIGQISSEVPQNLSASRPQDRQFILSSKKLLLSDSGFYLCAWRQYSGATEAFFGQGTRLTVV.

The rearrangement links TRBV6-5 to TRBJ2-1; 8 bases map to TRBD1. Trimming cost V 2 bases and J 3 bases; bases outside gene matches: 3. CDR3 length: 15 amino acids. In germline, CDR1 is MNHEY, CDR2 SVGAGI. CDR3 residues: CASSYRTGGYNEQFF. As DNA, the CDR3 is TGTGCCAGCAGTTACCGAACAGGGGGCTACAATGAGCAGTTCTTC.

The CDR3 protein is CASSGELAGAKNIQYF. CDR3 sequence (DNA): TGTGCCAGCAGTGGGGAACTAGCGGGAGCCAAAAACATTCAGTACTTC. The V and J genes are TRBV2 and TRBJ2-4; 9 nucleotides line up with TRBD2. The CDR3 is 16 residues long. Trimming removed 4 bases from V and 0 bases from J; junction bases left unmatched: 4. The germline V gene encodes CDR1 SNHLY and CDR2 FYNNEI.

This rearrangement joins TRBV5-1 to TRBJ2-7; no firm D call. The germline V gene encodes CDR1 SGHRS and CDR2 YFSETQ. V was clipped by 0 bases and J by 4 bases, with 5 bases between them. The CDR3 sequence is 12 residues long. DNA for the CDR3: TGCGCCAGCAGCTTGGACGGGTACGAGCAGTACTTC. Translated: CASSLDGYEQYF.

The chain couples TRBV9 to TRBJ2-1; 7 bases align to TRBD2. V was clipped by 4 bases and J by 2 bases; unmatched bases: 9. Germline V gives CDR1 SGDLS, CDR2 YYNGEE. The CDR3 contains 16 residues. CDR3 DNA: TGTGCCAGCAGCCCTAGTGTCAGCGGGGCCTACAATGAGCAGTTCTTC. It is translated as CASSPSVSGAYNEQFF.

V usage is TRBV5-4 and J usage is TRBJ2-6, with 9 positions matching TRBD1. V gave up 3 bases and J gave up 0 bases; unmatched junction bases: 7. The CDR3 runs to 18 residues. The germline V gene has CDR1 SGHNT and CDR2 YYREEE (reference sequence). The DNA for the CDR3 is TGTGCCAGCAGCTCTCTTGGGACAGGGTACTCTGGGGCCAACGTCCTGACTTTC. This encodes CASSSLGTGYSGANVLTF.

The V and J genes are TRBV18 and TRBJ1-4; D is ambiguous. With 3 bases removed from V and 8 bases from J, the gap between germline ends came to 16 bases. Germline CDR1 reads KGHSH; CDR2 reads LQKENI. The CDR3 has 15 amino acids. CDR3 residues: CASSPPRAAGEKLFF. The CDR3 DNA is TGTGCCAGCTCACCCCCGAGGGCCGCAGGAGAAAAACTGTTTTTT. The complete variable domain, with remaining parts taken from reference TRBV18 and TRBJ1-4, reads NAGVMQNPRHLVRRRGQEARLRCSPMKGHSHVYWYRQLPEEGLKFMVYLQKENIIDESGMPKERFSAEFPKEGPSILRIQQVVRGDSAAYFCASSPPRAAGEKLFFGSGTQLSVL.